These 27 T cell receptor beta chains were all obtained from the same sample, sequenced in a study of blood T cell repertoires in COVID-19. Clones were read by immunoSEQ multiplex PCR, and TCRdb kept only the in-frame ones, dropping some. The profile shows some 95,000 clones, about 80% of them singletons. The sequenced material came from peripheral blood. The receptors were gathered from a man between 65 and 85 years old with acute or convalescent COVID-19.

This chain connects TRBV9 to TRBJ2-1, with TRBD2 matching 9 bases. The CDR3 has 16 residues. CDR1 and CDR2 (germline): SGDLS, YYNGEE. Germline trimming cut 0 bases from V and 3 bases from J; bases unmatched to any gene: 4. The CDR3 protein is CASSVVAGAIYNEQFF. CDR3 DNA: TGTGCCAGCAGCGTAGTAGCGGGAGCGATCTACAATGAGCAGTTCTTC.

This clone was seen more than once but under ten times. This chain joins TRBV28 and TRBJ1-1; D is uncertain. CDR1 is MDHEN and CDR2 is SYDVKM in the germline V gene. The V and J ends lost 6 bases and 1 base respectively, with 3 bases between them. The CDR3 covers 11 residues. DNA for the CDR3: TGTGCCAGCAGCCGGAACACTGAAGCTTTCTTT. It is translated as CASSRNTEAFF.

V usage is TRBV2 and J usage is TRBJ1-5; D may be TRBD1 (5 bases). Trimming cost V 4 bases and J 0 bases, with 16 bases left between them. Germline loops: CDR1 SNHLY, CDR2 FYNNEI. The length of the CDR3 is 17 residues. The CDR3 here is CASSGQAGLNSNQPQHF. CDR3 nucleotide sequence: TGTGCCAGCAGTGGACAAGCGGGACTAAATAGCAATCAGCCCCAGCATTTT.

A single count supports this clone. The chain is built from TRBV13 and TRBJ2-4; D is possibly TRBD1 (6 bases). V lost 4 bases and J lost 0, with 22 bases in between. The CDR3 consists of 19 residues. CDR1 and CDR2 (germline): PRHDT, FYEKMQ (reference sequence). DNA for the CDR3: TGTGCCAGCAGCTCGCCGGAGGACAGCAAACCTCTAGCCAAAAACATTCAGTACTTC. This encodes CASSSPEDSKPLAKNIQYF.

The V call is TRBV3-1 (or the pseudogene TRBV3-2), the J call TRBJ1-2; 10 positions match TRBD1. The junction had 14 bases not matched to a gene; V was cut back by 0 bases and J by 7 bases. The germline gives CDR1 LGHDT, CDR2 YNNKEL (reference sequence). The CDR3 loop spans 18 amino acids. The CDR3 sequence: CASSQDGGGQGPWGGYTF. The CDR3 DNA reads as TGTGCCAGCAGCCAAGACGGAGGGGGACAGGGGCCTTGGGGTGGCTACACCTTC.

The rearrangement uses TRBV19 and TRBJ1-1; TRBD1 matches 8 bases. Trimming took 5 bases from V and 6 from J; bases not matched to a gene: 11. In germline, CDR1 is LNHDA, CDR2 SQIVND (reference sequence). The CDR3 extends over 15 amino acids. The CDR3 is CASSPARGRGAEAFF. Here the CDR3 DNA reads TGTGCCAGTAGTCCAGCCAGGGGGCGCGGAGCTGAAGCTTTCTTT.

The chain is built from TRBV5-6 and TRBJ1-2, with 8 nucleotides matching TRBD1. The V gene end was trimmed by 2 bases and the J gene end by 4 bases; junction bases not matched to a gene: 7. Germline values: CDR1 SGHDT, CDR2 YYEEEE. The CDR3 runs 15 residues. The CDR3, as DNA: TGTGCCAGCAGCTTCTCAGGGGGCGGGACCTATGGCTACACCTTC. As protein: CASSFSGGGTYGYTF.

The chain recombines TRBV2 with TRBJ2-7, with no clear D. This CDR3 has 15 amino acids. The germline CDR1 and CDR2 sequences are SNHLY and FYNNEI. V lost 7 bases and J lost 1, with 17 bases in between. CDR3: CASTVDTVGSYEQYV. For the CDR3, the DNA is TGTGCCAGCACCGTAGACACAGTCGGTTCCTACGAGCAGTACGTC.

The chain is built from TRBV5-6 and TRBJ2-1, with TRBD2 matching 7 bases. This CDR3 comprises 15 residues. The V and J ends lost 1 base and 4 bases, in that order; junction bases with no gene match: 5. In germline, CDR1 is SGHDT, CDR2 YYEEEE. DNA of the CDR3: TGTGCCAGCAGCTTGTCGAGCGGGATTTACAATGAGCAGTTCTTC. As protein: CASSLSSGIYNEQFF.

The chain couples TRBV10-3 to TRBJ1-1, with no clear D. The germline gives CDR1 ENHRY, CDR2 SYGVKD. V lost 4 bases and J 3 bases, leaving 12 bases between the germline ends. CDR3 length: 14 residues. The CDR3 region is CAISVGYGDTEAFF. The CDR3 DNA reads TGTGCCATCAGTGTAGGGTACGGGGACACTGAAGCTTTCTTT.

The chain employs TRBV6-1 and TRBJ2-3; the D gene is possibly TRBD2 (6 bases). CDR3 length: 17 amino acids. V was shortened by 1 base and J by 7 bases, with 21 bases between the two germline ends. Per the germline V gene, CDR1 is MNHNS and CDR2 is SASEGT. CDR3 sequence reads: CASSEGPSGFLSYTQYF. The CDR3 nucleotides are TGTGCCAGCAGTGAAGGGCCCAGCGGGTTTCTCTCATATACGCAGTATTTT.

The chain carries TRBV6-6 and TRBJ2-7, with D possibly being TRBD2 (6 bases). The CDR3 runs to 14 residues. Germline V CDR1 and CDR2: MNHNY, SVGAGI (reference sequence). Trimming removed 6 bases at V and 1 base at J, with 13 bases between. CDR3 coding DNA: TGTGCCAGCAGGCCCGGGACTGGTTCCTACGAGCAGTACGTC. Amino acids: CASRPGTGSYEQYV.

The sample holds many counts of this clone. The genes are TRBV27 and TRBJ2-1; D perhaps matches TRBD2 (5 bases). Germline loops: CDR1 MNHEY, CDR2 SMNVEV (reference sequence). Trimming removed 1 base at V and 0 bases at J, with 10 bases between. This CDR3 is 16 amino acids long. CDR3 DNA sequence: TGTGCCAGCAGTTTATACGGGGAACGCTCCTACAATGAGCAGTTCTTC. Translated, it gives CASSLYGERSYNEQFF.

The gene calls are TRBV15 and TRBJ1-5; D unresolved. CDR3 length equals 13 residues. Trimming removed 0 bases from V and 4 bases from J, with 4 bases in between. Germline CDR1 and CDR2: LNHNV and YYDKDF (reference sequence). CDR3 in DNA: TGTGCCACCAGCAGAGACCTGAATCAGCCCCAGCATTTT. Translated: CATSRDLNQPQHF.

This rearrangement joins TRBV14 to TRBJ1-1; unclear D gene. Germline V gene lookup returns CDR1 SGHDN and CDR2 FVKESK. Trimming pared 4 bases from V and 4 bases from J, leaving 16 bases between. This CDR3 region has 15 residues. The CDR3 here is CASSPWSAKSTEAFF. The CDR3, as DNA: TGTGCCAGCAGCCCCTGGAGCGCGAAGAGCACTGAAGCTTTCTTT.

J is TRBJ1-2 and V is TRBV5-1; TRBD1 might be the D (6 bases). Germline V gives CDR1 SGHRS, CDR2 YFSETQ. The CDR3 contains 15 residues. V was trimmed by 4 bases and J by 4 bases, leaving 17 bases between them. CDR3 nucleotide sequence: TGCGCCAGCAGCGGGGGCGGGGGGATGAGCTATGGCTACACCTTC. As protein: CASSGGGGMSYGYTF.

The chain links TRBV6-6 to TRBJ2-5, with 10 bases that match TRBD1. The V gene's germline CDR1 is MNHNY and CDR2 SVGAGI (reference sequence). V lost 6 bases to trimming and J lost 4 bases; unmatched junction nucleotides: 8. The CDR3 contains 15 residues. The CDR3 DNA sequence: TGTGCCAGCAGCCAGGGACAGGGGAGAGGAGAGACCCAGTACTTC. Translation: CASSQGQGRGETQYF.

CDR3 residues: CASSPGQGMDTQYF. CDR3 bases: TGCGCCAGCAGCCCCGGACAGGGGATGGATACGCAGTATTTT. V and J are TRBV5-1 and TRBJ2-3, with 9 bases identical to TRBD1. The CDR3 totals 14 residues. J gave up 6 bases and V 4 bases, and 6 bases lay outside the gene matches. Germline V gene lookup returns CDR1 SGHRS and CDR2 YFSETQ.

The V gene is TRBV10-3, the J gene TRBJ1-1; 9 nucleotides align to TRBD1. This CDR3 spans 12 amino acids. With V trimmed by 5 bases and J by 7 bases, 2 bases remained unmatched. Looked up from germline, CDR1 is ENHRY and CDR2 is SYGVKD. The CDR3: CAISRQGDEAFF. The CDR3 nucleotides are TGTGCCATCAGTAGACAGGGGGATGAAGCTTTCTTT.

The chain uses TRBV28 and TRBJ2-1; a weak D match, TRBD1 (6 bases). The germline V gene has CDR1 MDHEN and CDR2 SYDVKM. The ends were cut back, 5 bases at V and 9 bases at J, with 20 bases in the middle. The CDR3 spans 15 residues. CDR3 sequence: CASSPSSGEVREQFF. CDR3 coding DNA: TGTGCCAGCAGTCCATCATCAGGGGAAGTCCGTGAGCAGTTCTTC.

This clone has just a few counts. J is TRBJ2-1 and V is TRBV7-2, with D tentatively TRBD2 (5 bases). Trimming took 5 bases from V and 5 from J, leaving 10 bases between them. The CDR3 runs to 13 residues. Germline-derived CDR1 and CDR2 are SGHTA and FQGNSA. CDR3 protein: CASSLDGNNEQFF. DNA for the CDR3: TGTGCCAGCAGCCTGGACGGGAACAATGAGCAGTTCTTC.

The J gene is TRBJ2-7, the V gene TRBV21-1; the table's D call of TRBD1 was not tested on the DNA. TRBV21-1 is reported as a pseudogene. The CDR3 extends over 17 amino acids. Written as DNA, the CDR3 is TGTGCCAGCAGCAAGGGGACCTGCAACAGGGAACTCCACGAGCAGTACTTC. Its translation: CASSKGTCNRELHEQYF.

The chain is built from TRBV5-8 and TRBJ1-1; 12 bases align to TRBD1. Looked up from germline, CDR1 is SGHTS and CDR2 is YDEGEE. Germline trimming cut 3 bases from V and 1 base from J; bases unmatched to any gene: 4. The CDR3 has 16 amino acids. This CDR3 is CASSYRDRGPNTEAFF. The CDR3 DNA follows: TGTGCCAGCAGCTACCGGGACAGGGGGCCGAACACTGAAGCTTTCTTT.

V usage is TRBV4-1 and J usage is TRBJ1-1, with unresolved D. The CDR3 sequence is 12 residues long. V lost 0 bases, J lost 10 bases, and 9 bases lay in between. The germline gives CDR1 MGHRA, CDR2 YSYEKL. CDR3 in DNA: TGCGCCAGCAGCCAAGATCGGCGGGTAGCTTTCTTT. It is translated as CASSQDRRVAFF.

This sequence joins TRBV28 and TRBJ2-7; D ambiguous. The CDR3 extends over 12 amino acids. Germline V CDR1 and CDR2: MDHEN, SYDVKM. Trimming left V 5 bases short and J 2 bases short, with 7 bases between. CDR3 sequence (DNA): TGTGCCAGCAGTCTACCGGCCTACGAGCAGTACTTC. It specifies CASSLPAYEQYF. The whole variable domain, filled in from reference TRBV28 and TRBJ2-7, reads DVKVTQSSRYLVKRTGEKVFLECVQDMDHENMFWYRQDPGLGLRLIYFSYDVKMKEKGDIPEGYSVSREKKERFSLILESASTNQTSMYLCASSLPAYEQYFGPGTRLTVT.

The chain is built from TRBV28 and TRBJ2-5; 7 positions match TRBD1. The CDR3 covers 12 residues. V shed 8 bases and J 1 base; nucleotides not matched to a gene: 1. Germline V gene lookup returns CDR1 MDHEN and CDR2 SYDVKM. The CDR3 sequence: CASGTAQETQYF. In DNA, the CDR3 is TGTGCCAGCGGGACAGCCCAAGAGACCCAGTACTTC.

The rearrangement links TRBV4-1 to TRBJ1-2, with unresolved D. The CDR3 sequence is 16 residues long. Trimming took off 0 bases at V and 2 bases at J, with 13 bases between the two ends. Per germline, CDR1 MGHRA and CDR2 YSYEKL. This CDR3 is CASSQENGDANYGYTF. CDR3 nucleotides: TGCGCCAGCAGCCAAGAGAACGGGGATGCGAACTATGGCTACACCTTC.